Described below is a single T cell receptor beta chain sequence and its context. This CDR3 has 15 residues. The V gene's germline CDR1 is SGHAT and CDR2 FQNNGV. Trimming cost V 3 bases and J 5 bases; bases outside gene matches: 6. These data originate in a study of blood T cell repertoires in COVID-19. Overall study: Samples taken during acute and convalescent COVID-19 were collected in the United States, Italy and Spain. PBMCs, B-cell-depleted T cells, or T cells were the source of the cDNA or gDNA that made up the material.

Authors' data handling: For nucleated cells, counts were estimated from reference gene primer amplification. Method: immunoSEQ multiplex PCR; TCRdb's copy keeps in-frame clones and lacks some. The DNA was the basis for D and trimming; V, J and clone size are from that table. The sample includes under 35,000 clones, approximately 92% of them seen just once. The clonotype originates from a man between 60 and 70 years old with acute or convalescent COVID-19. The V and J genes are TRBV11-2 and TRBJ2-2; 7 bases agree with TRBD1. Sequences were obtained from peripheral blood. The CDR3 bases are TGTGCCAGCAGCTTCCAGACAGGGAAGACCGGGGAGCTGTTTTTT. Its protein is CASSFQTGKTGELFF.